These 4 T cell receptor beta chains were all obtained from the same sample, sequenced in a study of shared clonotypes between healthy human individuals. Libraries were prepared by immunoSEQ multiplex PCR; TCRdb keeps only in-frame clonotypes and omits some of them. Among some 2,500,000 clones listed, roughly 92% were seen once. Sequenced: naive CD4+ T cells from PBMCs. Sample subset: CD45RA+ positively selected. These receptors all come from a young man in good health. Some clones in this sample may be carry-over from other donors' samples.

V and J are TRBV18 and TRBJ2-1; TRBD2 matches 10 bases. J was trimmed by 0 bases and V by 3 bases; bases with no gene match: 5. Germline-derived CDR1 and CDR2 are KGHSH and LQKENI. The CDR3 sequence is 17 residues long. Here the CDR3 reads CASSPSLAGGSYNEQFF. The CDR3 DNA follows: TGTGCCAGCTCACCCTCTTTAGCGGGGGGCTCCTACAATGAGCAGTTCTTC.

The chain employs TRBV6-5 and TRBJ1-5, with 7 bases matching TRBD1. Unmatched junction bases numbered 4, after V lost 6 bases and J lost 2 bases. CDR1 is MNHEY, CDR2 SVGAGI, per germline. This CDR3 is 14 amino acids long. As DNA, the CDR3 is TGTGCCAGCAGCCGAGGACAGGGCAATCAGCCCCAGCATTTT. Amino acid sequence: CASSRGQGNQPQHF.

The chain joins TRBV6-1 to TRBJ1-4; maybe TRBD1 (6 bases). The CDR3 totals 14 residues. Trimming removed 10 bases at V and 7 bases at J, with 19 bases between. Germline V gene data show CDR1 as MNHNS and CDR2 as SASEGT. CDR3 coding DNA: TGTGCCACCCGACGGGGGGCGCAGGCTGAAAAACTGTTTTTT. Encoded protein: CATRRGAQAEKLFF.

The rearrangement links TRBV6-5 to TRBJ1-2; possible D gene TRBD1, 5 bases. Trimming removed 0 bases at V and 2 bases at J, with 10 bases between. The CDR3 is 15 residues long. From germline, CDR1 is MNHEY and CDR2 SVGAGI. CDR3 nucleotides: TGTGCCAGCAGTTACTCGTACAGGCGAAACTATGGCTACACCTTC. Translation: CASSYSYRRNYGYTF.